This T cell receptor beta chain was identified in a study of blood T cell repertoires in COVID-19 (dated by TCRdb to the early 2020s). At the level of the whole study: Samples covering the acute and convalescent phases of COVID-19 were provided by collaborators in the United States, Italy and Spain. The material from the prospective study consisted of cDNA or gDNA derived from T cells, B-cell-depleted T cells, or PBMCs. The dataset comprised deeply sampled blood TCRbeta repertoires from subjects exposed to, actively infected with, or recovered from COVID-19. The repertoires were made available in a free public database intended to serve as a resource for research on the immune response to SARS-CoV-2. Samples were obtained from the ongoing ImmuneRACE study (first 160 participants) and from 1,254 subjects provided by 6 global collaborators. The sample metadata nearly always contained a de-identified subject ID, COVID-19 status, age in years and sex. Where HLA class I and class II types were available, the types were taken from metadata supplied by the sample provider, not from assay-based typing. The paper as a whole reports these results and caveats: The quantity of clinical and demographic metadata differed by source and by participant and was supplied without curation.

TCRbeta CDR3 regions were amplified from genomic DNA by means of the immunoSEQ Assay, a bias-controlled multiplex PCR. The source study handled its data this way. The number of nucleated cells in each sample was estimated from the amplification of reference gene primers within the assay. To quantify the absolute abundance of each unique TCRbeta CDR3 rearrangement, sequence reads were collapsed and filtered. Productive Simpson clonality was computed per sample as the square root of Simpson's diversity index over productive rearrangements. TCRdb provides this immuneACCESS table in a form limited to in-frame rearrangements. Some clones are lacking; in checked studies, under half of them reflect an unresolved V gene, and why the rest are absent is not known. That table gives V, J and clone size, and the DNA gave D and trimming. The sample table shows over 40,000 clones, and about 83% are seen once. The ten most abundant clones make up roughly 15% of the sample.

Turning to this clone: The antigen it recognizes is unknown. The record has no base qualities; no much larger clone is one base away.

The collaborating institutions used their own protocols to collect whole blood in K2EDTA tubes. For TCRbeta analysis, collaborators shipped samples as frozen whole blood, isolated PBMCs, or DNA extracted from either of those sample types. From the cysteine up to the phenylalanine, the CDR3 has a length of 15 residues. Only CDR3 DNA remains: 45 bases, in frame from the first base. V is reduced by 1 base and J by 3 bases, leaving a spacing of 13 bases between them. Sequences LGHDT (CDR1) and YNNKEL (CDR2) are obtained from the germline V gene (reference sequence). Specimen: peripheral blood. The sequence joins TRBV3-1 (or the pseudogene TRBV3-2) to TRBJ2-7; the D gene is perhaps TRBD1, on 6 matching bases. The receptor's source is a human donor in a cohort sampled during active COVID-19. Here is the DNA: TGTGCCAGCAGCCAAGTCGGGACAAAAGACTACGAGCAGTACTTC. The encoded protein is CASSQVGTKDYEQYF.